The clone carrying this T cell receptor beta chain came up a few times. Antigen unknown. There are 14 residues in the CDR3. Trimming pared 4 bases from V and 5 bases from J, leaving 11 bases between. Germline CDR1 is KGHDR and CDR2 is SFDVKD. Via MiXCR, TCRdb re-called the 5' RACE reads, giving one row per CDR3 protein. The sample has a few hundred thousand distinct CDR3 sequences, roughly 15% seen once. These data originate in a study of identical twins. General study points: Memory repertoires showed no such pattern, whereas abundant cord blood beta clonotypes carried fewer insertions.

These data are also associated with another study on yellow fever vaccine responses in identical twins. Per that study: Vaccine-induced T cell responses in twins were reportedly observed to appear partly convergent, partly personalized.

The TCR sequence derives from a woman younger than 30 in good health. The chain joins TRBV24-1 to TRBJ2-1, with D tentatively TRBD2 (6 bases). The sample consisted of CD4+ T cells sorted from blood. CDR3 DNA sequence: TGTGCCACCAGTGAGCGGGACCGAAACAATGAGCAGTTCTTC. Amino acids: CATSERDRNNEQFF.